This entry is about one T cell receptor beta chain. This record belongs to a study of blood T cell repertoires in COVID-19. Study overall: Samples came from the United States, Italy and Spain, spanning acute and convalescent COVID-19. T cells, B-cell-depleted T cells, or PBMCs provided the cDNA or gDNA that served as material.

Assay used: immunoSEQ multiplex PCR; TCRdb lists only in-frame clones, some missing. The sample records some 260,000 clones, just over 85% being singletons. CDR3 size: 15 residues. V lost 6 bases, J lost 6 bases, and 20 bases lay in between. The V gene's germline CDR1 is MNHEY and CDR2 SMNVEV (reference sequence). The source is a man older than 75 with acute or convalescent COVID-19. Sequencing input: peripheral blood. This chain connects TRBV27 to TRBJ1-1; D possibly corresponds to TRBD1 (5 bases). In DNA, the CDR3 is TGTGCCAGCAGAGTCGTAAGGGGATCTCAGGCTGAAGCTTTCTTT. Protein product: CASRVVRGSQAEAFF.